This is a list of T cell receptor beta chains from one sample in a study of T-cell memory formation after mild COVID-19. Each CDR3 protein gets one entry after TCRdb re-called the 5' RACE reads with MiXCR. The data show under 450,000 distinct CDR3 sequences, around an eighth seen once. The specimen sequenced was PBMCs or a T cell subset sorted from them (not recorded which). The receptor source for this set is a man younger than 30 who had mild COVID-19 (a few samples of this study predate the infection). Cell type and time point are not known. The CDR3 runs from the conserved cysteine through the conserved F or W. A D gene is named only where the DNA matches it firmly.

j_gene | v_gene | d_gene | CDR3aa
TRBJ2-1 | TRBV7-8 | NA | CASSLSSYNEQFF
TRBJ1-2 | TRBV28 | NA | CASSPIWSSGYTF
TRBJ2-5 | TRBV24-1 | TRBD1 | CATSDTGTGEETQYF
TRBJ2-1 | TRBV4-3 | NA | CASSKGLGDPNEQFF
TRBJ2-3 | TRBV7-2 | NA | CASSPGDGTQYF
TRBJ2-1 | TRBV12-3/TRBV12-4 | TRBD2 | CASSLTSGGAGEQFF
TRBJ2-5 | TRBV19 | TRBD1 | CASSMTGGQETQYF
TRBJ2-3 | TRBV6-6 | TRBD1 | CASSYPMGQGAGLGSTDTQYF
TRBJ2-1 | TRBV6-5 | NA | CASSYSPLNEQFF
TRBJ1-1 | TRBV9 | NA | CASSVNGYYTEAFF
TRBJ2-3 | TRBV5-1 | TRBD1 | CASSSQAAGTGADTQYF
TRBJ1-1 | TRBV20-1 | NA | CSAPYGTRKNTEAFF
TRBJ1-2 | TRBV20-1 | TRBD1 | CSASWTGYGYTF
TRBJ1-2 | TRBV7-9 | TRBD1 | CASSYQGTGSTYGYTF
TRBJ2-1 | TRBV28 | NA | CASSITAQYNEQFF
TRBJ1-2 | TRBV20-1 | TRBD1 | CSARGGTGGGYTF
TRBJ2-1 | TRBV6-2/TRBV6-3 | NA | CASGGTYNEQFF
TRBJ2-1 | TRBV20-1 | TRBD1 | CSAPGTGINEQFF
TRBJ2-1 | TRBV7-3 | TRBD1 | CASSLDRVFNEQFF
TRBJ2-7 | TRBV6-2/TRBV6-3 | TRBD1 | CASSPIGQGVYEQYF
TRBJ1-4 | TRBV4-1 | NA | CASSQDRRKFEKLFF
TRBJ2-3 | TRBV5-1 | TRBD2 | CASSFTTGGAIKDTQYF
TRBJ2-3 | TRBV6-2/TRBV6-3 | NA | CASSYAAAGASDTQYF
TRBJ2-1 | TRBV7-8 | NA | CASSLSYGSYNEQFF
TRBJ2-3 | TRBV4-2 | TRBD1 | CASSHPPGGQGSDVTPAWDTQYF
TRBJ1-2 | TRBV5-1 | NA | CASSLNLRGRSNYGYTF
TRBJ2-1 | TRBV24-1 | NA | CATSDLFTNEQFF
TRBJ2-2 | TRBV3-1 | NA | CASFSFGTGELFF
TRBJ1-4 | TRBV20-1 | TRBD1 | CSARTGPEEKLFF
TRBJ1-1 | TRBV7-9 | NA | CASSSGQKINTEAFF
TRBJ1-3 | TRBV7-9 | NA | CASDRIGATIYF
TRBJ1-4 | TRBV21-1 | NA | CASSKGEIRWEKLFF
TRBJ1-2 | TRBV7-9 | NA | CASSDDPGGGYTF
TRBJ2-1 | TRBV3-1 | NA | CASSQVAGSYNEQFF
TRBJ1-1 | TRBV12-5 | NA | CASGLGYTEAFF
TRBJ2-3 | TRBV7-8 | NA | CASSGGMGATTVRAQYF
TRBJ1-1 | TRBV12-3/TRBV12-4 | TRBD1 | CASSSSRQGITEAFF
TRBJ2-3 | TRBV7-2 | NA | CASSPRTRIDTQYF
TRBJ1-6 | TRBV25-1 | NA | CASSGGSRGSPLHF
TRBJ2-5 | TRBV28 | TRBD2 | CASSLRLAGDGKETQYF
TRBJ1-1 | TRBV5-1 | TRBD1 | CASSLRPTGATEAFF
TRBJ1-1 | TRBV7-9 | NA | CASSLGHVNTEAFF
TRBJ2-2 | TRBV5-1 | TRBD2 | CASSFLAGDNTGELFF
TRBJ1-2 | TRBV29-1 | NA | CSVEDEGLNYGYTF
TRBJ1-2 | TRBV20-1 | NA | CSARDLSGSFPGYTF
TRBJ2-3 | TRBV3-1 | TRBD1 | CASSQEYRGGLSEPGDTQYF
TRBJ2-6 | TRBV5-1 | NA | CASSFPGTPRPDSGANVLTF
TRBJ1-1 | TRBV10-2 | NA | CVTSQGLNTEAFF
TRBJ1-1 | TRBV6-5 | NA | CASSPGTLGIGEAFF
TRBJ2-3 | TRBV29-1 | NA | CSVRDKGTDTQYF
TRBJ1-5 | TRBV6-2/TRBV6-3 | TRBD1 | CASSYQGAWNQPQHF
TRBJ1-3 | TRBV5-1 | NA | CASSEGLYSGNTIYF
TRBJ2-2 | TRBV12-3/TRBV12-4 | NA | CASSRLGANTGELFF